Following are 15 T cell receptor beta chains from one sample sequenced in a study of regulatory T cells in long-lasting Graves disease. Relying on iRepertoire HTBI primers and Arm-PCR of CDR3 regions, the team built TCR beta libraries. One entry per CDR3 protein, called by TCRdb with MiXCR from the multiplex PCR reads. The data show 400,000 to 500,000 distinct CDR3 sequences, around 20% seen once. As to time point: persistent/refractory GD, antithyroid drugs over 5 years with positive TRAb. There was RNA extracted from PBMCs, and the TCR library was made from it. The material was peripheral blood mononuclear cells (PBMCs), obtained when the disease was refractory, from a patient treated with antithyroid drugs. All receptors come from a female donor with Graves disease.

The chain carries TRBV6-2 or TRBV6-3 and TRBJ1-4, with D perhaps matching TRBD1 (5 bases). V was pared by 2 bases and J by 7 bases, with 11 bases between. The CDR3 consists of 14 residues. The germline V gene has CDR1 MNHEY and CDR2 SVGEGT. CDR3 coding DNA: TGTGCCAGCAGTTACGAGGTTGGGGGTGAAAAACTGTTTTTT. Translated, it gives CASSYEVGGEKLFF.

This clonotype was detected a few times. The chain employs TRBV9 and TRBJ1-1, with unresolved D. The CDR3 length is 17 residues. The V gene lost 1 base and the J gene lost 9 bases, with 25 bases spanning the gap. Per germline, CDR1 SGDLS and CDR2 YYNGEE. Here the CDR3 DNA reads TGTGCCAGCAGCGTATTTTGGTGTCGGGTTTCTACGCCGAAAGCTTTCTTT. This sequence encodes CASSVFWCRVSTPKAFF.

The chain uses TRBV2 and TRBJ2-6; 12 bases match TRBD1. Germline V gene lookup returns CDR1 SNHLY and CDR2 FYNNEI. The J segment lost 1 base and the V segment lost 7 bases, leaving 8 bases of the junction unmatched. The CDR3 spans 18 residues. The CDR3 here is CASNKPGQGASGANVLTF. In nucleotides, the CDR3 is TGTGCCAGCAATAAGCCGGGACAGGGGGCGTCTGGGGCCAACGTCCTGACTTTC. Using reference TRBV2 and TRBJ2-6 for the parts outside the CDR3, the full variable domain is EPEVTQTPSHQVTQMGQEVILRCVPISNHLYFYWYRQILGQKVEFLVSFYNNEISEKSEIFDDQFSVERPDGSNFTLKIRSTKLEDSAMYFCASNKPGQGASGANVLTFGAGSRLTVL.

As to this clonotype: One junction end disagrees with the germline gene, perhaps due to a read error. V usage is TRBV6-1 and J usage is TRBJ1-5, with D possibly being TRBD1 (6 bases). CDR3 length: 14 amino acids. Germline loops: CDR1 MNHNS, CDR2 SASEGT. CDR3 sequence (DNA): TGTGCCGGCAGTCCTGCGGGGGCGAATCAGCCCCAGCATTTT. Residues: CAGSPAGANQPQHF.

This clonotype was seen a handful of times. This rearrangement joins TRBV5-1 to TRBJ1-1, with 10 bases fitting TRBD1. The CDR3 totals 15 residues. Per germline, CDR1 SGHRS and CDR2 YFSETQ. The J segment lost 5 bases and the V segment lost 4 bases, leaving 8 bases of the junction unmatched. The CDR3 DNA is TGCGCCAGCAGCGAGACAGGGGGCGCATATACTGAAGCTTTCTTT. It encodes CASSETGGAYTEAFF.

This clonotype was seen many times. CDR3 nucleotide sequence: TGTGCCAGCAGGAACCCGGGACAGGGGTCCGGCGAGCAGTACTTC. Translated, it gives CASRNPGQGSGEQYF. The gene calls are TRBV28 and TRBJ2-7, with 10 bases matching TRBD1. In germline, CDR1 is MDHEN, CDR2 SYDVKM. The CDR3 runs 15 residues. Trimming at V came to 6 bases and at J to 6 bases, leaving 11 bases not matched to a gene.

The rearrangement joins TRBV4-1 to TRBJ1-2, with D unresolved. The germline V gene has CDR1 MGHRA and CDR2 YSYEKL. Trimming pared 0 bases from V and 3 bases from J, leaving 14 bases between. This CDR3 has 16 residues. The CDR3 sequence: CASSQEGSGAYYGYTF. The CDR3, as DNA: TGCGCCAGCAGCCAAGAGGGGTCAGGAGCTTACTATGGCTACACCTTC.

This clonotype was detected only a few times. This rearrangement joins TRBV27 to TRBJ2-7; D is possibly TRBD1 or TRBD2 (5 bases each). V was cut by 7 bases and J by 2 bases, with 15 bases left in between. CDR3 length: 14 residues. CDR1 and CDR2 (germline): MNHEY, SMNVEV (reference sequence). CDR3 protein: CASTSLGDTYEQYF. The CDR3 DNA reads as TGTGCCAGCACGAGCTTGGGGGATACCTACGAGCAGTACTTC.

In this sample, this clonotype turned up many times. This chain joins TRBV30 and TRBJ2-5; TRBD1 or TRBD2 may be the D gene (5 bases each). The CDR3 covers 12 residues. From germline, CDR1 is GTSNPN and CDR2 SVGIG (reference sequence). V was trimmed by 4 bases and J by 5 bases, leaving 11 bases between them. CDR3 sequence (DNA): TGTGCCTGGAAGAGGGGCAGGGAGACCCAGTACTTC. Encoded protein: CAWKRGRETQYF.

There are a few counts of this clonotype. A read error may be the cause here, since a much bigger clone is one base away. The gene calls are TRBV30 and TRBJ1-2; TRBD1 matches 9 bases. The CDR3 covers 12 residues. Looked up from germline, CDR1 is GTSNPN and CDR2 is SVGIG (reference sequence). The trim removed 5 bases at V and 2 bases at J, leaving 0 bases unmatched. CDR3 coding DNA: TGTGCCTGGGGGACAGGGAACTATGGCTACACCTTC. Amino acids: CAWGTGNYGYTF.

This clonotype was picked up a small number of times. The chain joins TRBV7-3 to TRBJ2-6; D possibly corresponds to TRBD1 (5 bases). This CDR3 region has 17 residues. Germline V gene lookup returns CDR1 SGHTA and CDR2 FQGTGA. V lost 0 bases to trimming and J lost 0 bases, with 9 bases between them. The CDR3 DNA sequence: TGTGCCAGCAGCTTAACAGGGGTCAGCTCTGGGGCCAACGTCCTGACTTTC. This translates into CASSLTGVSSGANVLTF.

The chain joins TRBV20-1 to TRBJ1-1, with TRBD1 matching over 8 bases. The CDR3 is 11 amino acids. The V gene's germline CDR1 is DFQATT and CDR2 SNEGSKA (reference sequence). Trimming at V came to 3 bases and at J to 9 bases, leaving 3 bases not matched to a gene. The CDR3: CSASGDRKAFF. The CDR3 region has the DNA TGCAGTGCTAGTGGGGACAGGAAAGCTTTCTTT.

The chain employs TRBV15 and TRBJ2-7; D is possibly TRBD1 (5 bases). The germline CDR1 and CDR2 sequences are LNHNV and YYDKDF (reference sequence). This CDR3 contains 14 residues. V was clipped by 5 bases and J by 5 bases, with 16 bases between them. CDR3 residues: CATSPWQGKDEQYF. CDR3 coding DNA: TGTGCCACCAGCCCGTGGCAGGGAAAGGACGAGCAGTACTTC.

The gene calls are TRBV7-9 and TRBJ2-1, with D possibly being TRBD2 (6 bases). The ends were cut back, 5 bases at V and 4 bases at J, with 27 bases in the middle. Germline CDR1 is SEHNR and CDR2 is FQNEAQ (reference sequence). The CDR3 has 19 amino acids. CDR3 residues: CASSPQTFTSIGGYNEQFF. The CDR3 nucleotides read TGTGCCAGCAGCCCCCAAACCTTTACTAGTATTGGGGGGTACAATGAGCAGTTCTTC.

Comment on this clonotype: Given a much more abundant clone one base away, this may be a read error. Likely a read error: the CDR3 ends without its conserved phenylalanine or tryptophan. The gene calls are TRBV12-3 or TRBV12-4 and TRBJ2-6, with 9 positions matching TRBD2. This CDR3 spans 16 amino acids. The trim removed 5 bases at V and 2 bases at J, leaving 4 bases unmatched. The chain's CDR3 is CASSPSGGPGANVLTL. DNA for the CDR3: TGTGCCAGCAGTCCAAGCGGGGGGCCTGGGGCCAACGTCCTGACTCTC.